This is a list of T cell receptor beta chains from one sample in a study of shared clonotypes between healthy human individuals. Generated by immunoSEQ multiplex PCR, the TCRdb table keeps only in-frame clones and is missing some. The sample has 650,000 to 800,000 clones, 92% seen once. Sequencing was done on a sample of naive CD8+ T cells sorted from blood. Receptor source: a man younger than 40 in good health. The CDR3 runs from the conserved cysteine through the conserved F or W. A D gene is named only where the DNA matches it firmly. A clone size is listed for some rows: how often the clone was seen (once, few, many), or a class if it is expanded.

.,TRBJ2-7,.,TRBV19,TGTGCCAGTAGTATAGCCCCCGACTACGAGCAGTACTTC,CASSIAPDYEQYF
.,TRBJ2-7,.,TRBV4-3,TGCGCCAGCAGCCAAGATAGGAGCTACGAGCAGTACTTC,CASSQDRSYEQYF
.,TRBJ2-5,.,TRBV7-9,TGTGCCAGCAGCCGAATACTAGCAGGAGATCAAGAGACCCAGTACTTC,CASSRILAGDQETQYF
TRBD1,TRBJ2-1,.,TRBV28,TGTGCCAGCCTCCGGGACAGGGTTGCTCATGAGCAGTTCTTC,CASLRDRVAHEQFF
TRBD1,TRBJ2-1,.,TRBV4-3,TGCGCCAGCAGCCAAGATGGTCCAGGGGGCTTGTATGAGCAGTTCTTC,CASSQDGPGGLYEQFF
.,TRBJ2-3,.,TRBV9,TGTGCCAGCAGCCCCGGCACAGATACGCAGTATTTT,CASSPGTDTQYF
TRBD1,TRBJ1-4,.,TRBV19,TGTGCCAGTAGTCCGTGGACAGGGGGCGGTGAAAAACTGTTTTTT,CASSPWTGGGEKLFF
.,TRBJ2-3,once,TRBV10-1,TGCGCCAGCAGGTCCGGGGAACTTAGCACAGATACGCAGTATTTT,CASRSGELSTDTQYF
TRBD2,TRBJ2-3,.,TRBV11-2,TGTGCCAGCAGTGGCCTCGGATCTCTAGCGGGAGATGAATGGGATACGCAGTATTTT,CASSGLGSLAGDEWDTQYF
.,TRBJ2-3,.,TRBV13,TGTGCCAGCAGCGCTTCTAGCACAGATACGCAGTATTTT,CASSASSTDTQYF
TRBD2,TRBJ2-7,.,TRBV29-1,TGCAGCGTTTTCAATCCCGGGACTAGCGGAAGCTCCTACGAGCAGTACTTC,CSVFNPGTSGSSYEQYF
.,TRBJ1-2,.,TRBV19,TGTGCCAGCGACCCCTCGGGAGTGCGTACCTATGGCTACACCTTC,CASDPSGVRTYGYTF
.,TRBJ2-1,.,TRBV21-1,TGTGCCAGCAGCCTGTGGACTAGTCTCAATGAGCAGTTCTTC,CASSLWTSLNEQFF
TRBD1,TRBJ2-1,.,TRBV28,TGTGCCAGCAGTCTAACCGGGACAGGTTTAAATGAGCAGTTCTTC,CASSLTGTGLNEQFF
TRBD1,TRBJ2-1,.,TRBV7-7,TGTGCTAGCAGCCGGGACAGGGGCCAAAGCTCCTACAATGAGCAGTTCTTC,CASSRDRGQSSYNEQFF
.,TRBJ1-1,.,TRBV21-1,TGTGCCAGCGTGGGACAGGACTTTTCGGACACTGAAGCTTTCTTT,CASVGQDFSDTEAFF
TRBD1,TRBJ1-1,few,TRBV6-1,TGTGCCAGCAGTGGGATAGGACAGGGGAAAGCTTTCTTT,CASSGIGQGKAFF
.,TRBJ2-7,.,TRBV6-6,TGTGCCAGCAGTTACCTAGGGGGCGGGAGAGGTTACGAGCAGTACTTC,CASSYLGGGRGYEQYF
.,TRBJ2-5,.,TRBV29-1,TGCAGCGTTGTTCTAGAAGAGACCCAGTACTTC,CSVVLEETQYF
TRBD1,TRBJ1-2,.,TRBV5-1,TGCGCCAGCAGCCCGGGGGACAGGTCCTTAAACTATGGCTACACCTTC,CASSPGDRSLNYGYTF
TRBD2,TRBJ2-1,.,TRBV30,TGTGCCTGGAGTTATGGGGCGGGAGGGCCTAGTGAGCAGTTCTTC,CAWSYGAGGPSEQFF
.,TRBJ2-1,.,TRBV29-1,TGCAGCGTTGAAATGAAGGGGTCGATAGTCTACAATGAGCAGTTCTTC,CSVEMKGSIVYNEQFF
TRBD2,TRBJ2-2,.,TRBV14,TGTGCCAGCAGCCAAGGGCTAGCGGACACCGGGGAGCTGTTTTTT,CASSQGLADTGELFF
.,TRBJ2-1,.,TRBV27,TGTGCCAGCAGTGCTGGGGACTTCTACAATGAGCAGTTCTTC,CASSAGDFYNEQFF
.,TRBJ2-5,.,TRBV10-3,TGTGCCATCAGTGGAACAATTCAAGAGACCCAGTACTTC,CAISGTIQETQYF
TRBD1,TRBJ1-2,.,TRBV6-1,TGTGCCAGCAGTGACAGGGGGCATCGCTATGGCTACACCTTC,CASSDRGHRYGYTF
TRBD2,TRBJ2-2,.,TRBV29-1,TGCAGCGTTGAAGATCTAGCGGAGAGAACCGGGGAGCTGTTTTTT,CSVEDLAERTGELFF
TRBD1,TRBJ2-5,.,TRBV27,TGTGCCAGCAGTTTGGGGACAGGGGGCGAGGAGACCCAGTACTTC,CASSLGTGGEETQYF
.,TRBJ2-7,.,TRBV4-3,TGCGCCAGCAGCCTCGTTGCGCAGGCCTCCTACGAGCAGTACTTC,CASSLVAQASYEQYF
.,TRBJ2-7,once,TRBV11-2,TGTGCCAGCAGCGTCGGCCGGGCTTTACCCGAGGGGGAGCAGTACTTC,CASSVGRALPEGEQYF
TRBD2,TRBJ2-7,once,TRBV28,TGTGCCAGCAGTTGGGCCAGCGGGAGCTACGAGCAGTACTTC,CASSWASGSYEQYF
.,TRBJ1-3,.,TRBV7-9,TGTGCCAGCAGCTTTTCGACAGCCTCTGGAAACACCATATATTTT,CASSFSTASGNTIYF
.,TRBJ1-2,.,TRBV5-1,TGCGCCAGCAGCAATGGACAGACCAACTATGGCTACACCTTC,CASSNGQTNYGYTF
TRBD1,TRBJ1-4,.,TRBV4-3,TGCGCCAGCAGCCAAGTGGACAGGGGTAGTGAAAAACTGTTTTTT,CASSQVDRGSEKLFF
TRBD1,TRBJ2-7,.,TRBV7-8,TGTGCCAGCATAATCAGGGGGACAGGGAGGGACCACGAGCAGTACTTC,CASIIRGTGRDHEQYF
.,TRBJ2-7,.,TRBV29-1,TGCAGCGTGTCGCCGGGCCGACGAGGCGAGCAGTACTTC,CSVSPGRRGEQYF
TRBD2,TRBJ2-1,.,TRBV13,TGTGCCAGCAGGCTAGCGGGAGGGTACAATGAGCAGTTCTTC,CASRLAGGYNEQFF
TRBD2,TRBJ2-1,once,TRBV29-1,TGCAGCGTTGAAGACGGGAGGGCTTACAATGAGCAGTTCTTC,CSVEDGRAYNEQFF
.,TRBJ2-4,.,TRBV12-2,TGTGCAAGCCCGGGAGAAAACATTCAGTACTTC,CASPGENIQYF
.,TRBJ2-4,.,TRBV13,TGTGCCAGCAGCTCAGAGGGGGGTCAGGGAAACATTCAGTACTTC,CASSSEGGQGNIQYF
.,TRBJ2-7,.,TRBV6-1,TGTGCCAGCAGTGTCCCGGGAGACAGATACGCTACTTACGAGCAGTACTTC,CASSVPGDRYATYEQYF
.,TRBJ2-7,.,TRBV6-6,TGTGCCAGCAGTGCCGGGGCCAACTACGAGCAGTACTTC,CASSAGANYEQYF